This is a list of T cell receptor beta chains from one sample in a study of cytomegalovirus exposure and HLA in healthy donors. Sequencing used immunoSEQ multiplex PCR; TCRdb keeps in-frame clones, though not all of them. The data hold tens of thousands of clones, with 65% to 85% observed a single time. The sequenced sample was PBMCs. These receptors all stem from a man aged 55 to 69 in good health and CMV-seropositive. CDR3s include the opening cysteine and the closing phenylalanine or tryptophan. A D gene is named only where the DNA matches it firmly. A row's size may be missing; if present it is once, few, many or a size class.

TRBV5-6	TRBD1	TRBJ2-7	NA	TGTGCCAGCAGCATGACAGGGGAAAGCTACGAGCAGTACTTC	CASSMTGESYEQYF
TRBV27	TRBD1	TRBJ2-7	NA	TGTGCCAGCGACCCCACGGGACAGGGGGCAAGCGAGCAGTACTTC	CASDPTGQGASEQYF
TRBV4-2	TRBD1	TRBJ1-2	NA	TGTGCCAGCAGCCGACTGCCGGGACAGACCTTCTATGGCTACACCTTC	CASSRLPGQTFYGYTF
TRBV29-1	NA	TRBJ1-2	NA	TGCAGCGTTGAAGATCGGACAGTCTATGGCTACACCTTC	CSVEDRTVYGYTF
TRBV7-9	TRBD1	TRBJ1-1	NA	TGTGCCAGCAGCAAAGGGGACAGGGTGAACACTGAAGCTTTCTTT	CASSKGDRVNTEAFF
TRBV5-1	TRBD1	TRBJ2-3	NA	TGCGCCAGCACCAGGACAGGGGGCGAGGATACGCAGTATTTT	CASTRTGGEDTQYF
TRBV7-9	TRBD1	TRBJ1-2	NA	TGTGCCAGCAGCCCGACAGGGAGCGGCTACACCTTC	CASSPTGSGYTF
TRBV19	NA	TRBJ2-1	NA	TGTGCCAGTAGACCGGACAGCGGCAGCTACAATGAGCAGTTCTTC	CASRPDSGSYNEQFF
TRBV29-1	NA	TRBJ2-1	once	TGCAGCGTTGGATCACGGGAGCAGTTCTTC	CSVGSREQFF
TRBV10-2	NA	TRBJ2-2	few	TGCGCCAGCAGTGAGTCGACTCGGCTGGAGTACACCGGGGAGCTGTTTTTT	CASSESTRLEYTGELFF
TRBV28	NA	TRBJ1-1	few	TGTGCCAGCAGTTTATCCCTCACTGAAGCTTTCTTT	CASSLSLTEAFF
TRBV30	TRBD2	TRBJ2-1	NA	TGTGCCTGGAGCACTAGCGGGGGGTCGAATGAGCAGTTCTTC	CAWSTSGGSNEQFF
TRBV4-3	NA	TRBJ2-7	medium-sized	TGCGCCAGCAGCCAAGATCTCGAGCTCCACGAGCAGTACTTC	CASSQDLELHEQYF
TRBV19	NA	TRBJ2-7	NA	TGTGCCAGTAGTATCGGCCCGGGAGTGGGTGAGCAGTACTTC	CASSIGPGVGEQYF
TRBV5-1	TRBD2	TRBJ2-5	few	TGCGCCAGCAGCTCTAGCGGGAGGTCCAGGGAGACCCAGTACTTC	CASSSSGRSRETQYF
TRBV30	TRBD1	TRBJ2-5	NA	TGTGCCTGGACACAGGGACAGGGAGTGAAGACCCAGTACTTC	CAWTQGQGVKTQYF
TRBV9	TRBD1	TRBJ1-2	NA	TGTGCCAGCAGCGTAGGGGGACAGTTCTATGGCTACACCTTC	CASSVGGQFYGYTF
TRBV28	NA	TRBJ1-4	NA	TGTGCCAGCAGGACTTATGAAAAACTGTTTTTT	CASRTYEKLFF
TRBV18	NA	TRBJ2-3	NA	TGTGCCAGCTCACCACGAGGGGGACGGAGAACCACAGATACGCAGTATTTT	CASSPRGGRRTTDTQYF
TRBV7-2	TRBD1	TRBJ2-7	NA	TGTGCCAGCAGCCCCGGGACAGGGGGCCACAGCGGGAGCTCCTACGAGCAGTACTTC	CASSPGTGGHSGSSYEQYF
TRBV28	NA	TRBJ1-4	NA	TGTGCCAGCAACCTCCCCGGGACTGGCGCAACTAATGAAAAACTGTTTTTT	CASNLPGTGATNEKLFF
TRBV5-1	TRBD1	TRBJ1-2	NA	TGCGCCAGCAGACCGGGACAGGGGATTAACTATGGCTACACCTTC	CASRPGQGINYGYTF
TRBV19	NA	TRBJ1-1	few	TGTGCCAGTAGTATGATGGATCGGGCTGAAGCTTTCTTT	CASSMMDRAEAFF
TRBV11-2	TRBD1	TRBJ1-2	few	TGTGCCAGCAGTTGGGACAGGGCCCGTGGGAATGGCTACACCTTC	CASSWDRARGNGYTF
TRBV7-6	TRBD1	TRBJ2-1	NA	TGTGCCAGCAGCCGGGGGACAGGGGGCGGTGAGCAGTTCTTC	CASSRGTGGGEQFF
TRBV4-3	TRBD1	TRBJ2-3	NA	TGCGCCAGCAGCCAACAGACAGGGGCGCAAGACACAGATACGCAGTATTTT	CASSQQTGAQDTDTQYF
TRBV9	NA	TRBJ2-2	NA	TGTGCCAGCAGCGTAGGACACAGAAGCACCGGGGAGCTGTTTTTT	CASSVGHRSTGELFF
TRBV5-1	TRBD1	TRBJ1-2	NA	TGCGCCAGCAGCTTGTTGGCCCAGGGGGCTCGAGGGGGCTACACCTTC	CASSLLAQGARGGYTF
TRBV14	NA	TRBJ2-7	NA	TGTGCCAGCAGCCAAGTTGGGCTATACGAGCAGTACTTC	CASSQVGLYEQYF
TRBV7-9	TRBD1	TRBJ1-1	NA	TGTGCCAGCAGCTTACTTCCGGGACAGAGAGGGACTGAAGCTTTCTTT	CASSLLPGQRGTEAFF
TRBV6-1	NA	TRBJ2-3	NA	TGTGCCAGCAGTGAAATGGTGGGCTCAGATACGCAGTATTTT	CASSEMVGSDTQYF
TRBV30	NA	TRBJ1-1	few	TGTGCCCGGGGGGAGGTGACTGAAGCTTTCTTT	CARGEVTEAFF
TRBV7-9	NA	TRBJ1-2	NA	TGTGCCAGCAGCTTGGGGGCAAGCAGCCCCAGTGGCTACACCTTC	CASSLGASSPSGYTF
TRBV15	NA	TRBJ1-1	few	TGTGCCACCAGCAGAGTAGGGGGCACTGAAGCTTTCTTT	CATSRVGGTEAFF
TRBV2	NA	TRBJ1-2	few	TGTGCCAGCATGAAAAACGTAGAGGGCTACACCTTC	CASMKNVEGYTF
TRBV7-9	NA	TRBJ1-1	few	TGTGCCAGCAGCTTAGGCCGGGACTTTGAAGCTTTCTTT	CASSLGRDFEAFF
TRBV5-8	TRBD2	TRBJ2-3	NA	TGTGCCAGCAGCCTTAGCGGGAGATTGGTTGATACGCAGTATTTT	CASSLSGRLVDTQYF
TRBV5-6	NA	TRBJ1-5	NA	TGTGCCAGCAGCTTGCGGGGGGTTAATCAGCCCCAGCATTTT	CASSLRGVNQPQHF
TRBV4-3	NA	TRBJ1-3	NA	TGCGCCAGCAGCCAAGGCAGGGGTGAACGGGGAAACACCATATATTTT	CASSQGRGERGNTIYF
TRBV7-6	NA	TRBJ2-7	NA	TGTGCCAGCAGCTTAGCTGCGGGGAACCGCTACGAGCAGTACTTC	CASSLAAGNRYEQYF
TRBV13	NA	TRBJ1-2	few	TGTGCCAGCAGCTTAGGCCCCAGGGTGGATGGCTACACCTTC	CASSLGPRVDGYTF
TRBV5-1	NA	TRBJ2-1	NA	TGCGCCAGCAGCTTGGGGCTGACCTACAATGAGCAGTTCTTC	CASSLGLTYNEQFF
TRBV4-2	NA	TRBJ2-1	NA	TGTGCCAGCAGCCAAGATAACAATGAGCAGTTCTTC	CASSQDNNEQFF
TRBV9	NA	TRBJ2-1	NA	TGTGCCAGCAGCGTAGTAACGGGGGGCCTCAATGAGCAGTTCTTC	CASSVVTGGLNEQFF